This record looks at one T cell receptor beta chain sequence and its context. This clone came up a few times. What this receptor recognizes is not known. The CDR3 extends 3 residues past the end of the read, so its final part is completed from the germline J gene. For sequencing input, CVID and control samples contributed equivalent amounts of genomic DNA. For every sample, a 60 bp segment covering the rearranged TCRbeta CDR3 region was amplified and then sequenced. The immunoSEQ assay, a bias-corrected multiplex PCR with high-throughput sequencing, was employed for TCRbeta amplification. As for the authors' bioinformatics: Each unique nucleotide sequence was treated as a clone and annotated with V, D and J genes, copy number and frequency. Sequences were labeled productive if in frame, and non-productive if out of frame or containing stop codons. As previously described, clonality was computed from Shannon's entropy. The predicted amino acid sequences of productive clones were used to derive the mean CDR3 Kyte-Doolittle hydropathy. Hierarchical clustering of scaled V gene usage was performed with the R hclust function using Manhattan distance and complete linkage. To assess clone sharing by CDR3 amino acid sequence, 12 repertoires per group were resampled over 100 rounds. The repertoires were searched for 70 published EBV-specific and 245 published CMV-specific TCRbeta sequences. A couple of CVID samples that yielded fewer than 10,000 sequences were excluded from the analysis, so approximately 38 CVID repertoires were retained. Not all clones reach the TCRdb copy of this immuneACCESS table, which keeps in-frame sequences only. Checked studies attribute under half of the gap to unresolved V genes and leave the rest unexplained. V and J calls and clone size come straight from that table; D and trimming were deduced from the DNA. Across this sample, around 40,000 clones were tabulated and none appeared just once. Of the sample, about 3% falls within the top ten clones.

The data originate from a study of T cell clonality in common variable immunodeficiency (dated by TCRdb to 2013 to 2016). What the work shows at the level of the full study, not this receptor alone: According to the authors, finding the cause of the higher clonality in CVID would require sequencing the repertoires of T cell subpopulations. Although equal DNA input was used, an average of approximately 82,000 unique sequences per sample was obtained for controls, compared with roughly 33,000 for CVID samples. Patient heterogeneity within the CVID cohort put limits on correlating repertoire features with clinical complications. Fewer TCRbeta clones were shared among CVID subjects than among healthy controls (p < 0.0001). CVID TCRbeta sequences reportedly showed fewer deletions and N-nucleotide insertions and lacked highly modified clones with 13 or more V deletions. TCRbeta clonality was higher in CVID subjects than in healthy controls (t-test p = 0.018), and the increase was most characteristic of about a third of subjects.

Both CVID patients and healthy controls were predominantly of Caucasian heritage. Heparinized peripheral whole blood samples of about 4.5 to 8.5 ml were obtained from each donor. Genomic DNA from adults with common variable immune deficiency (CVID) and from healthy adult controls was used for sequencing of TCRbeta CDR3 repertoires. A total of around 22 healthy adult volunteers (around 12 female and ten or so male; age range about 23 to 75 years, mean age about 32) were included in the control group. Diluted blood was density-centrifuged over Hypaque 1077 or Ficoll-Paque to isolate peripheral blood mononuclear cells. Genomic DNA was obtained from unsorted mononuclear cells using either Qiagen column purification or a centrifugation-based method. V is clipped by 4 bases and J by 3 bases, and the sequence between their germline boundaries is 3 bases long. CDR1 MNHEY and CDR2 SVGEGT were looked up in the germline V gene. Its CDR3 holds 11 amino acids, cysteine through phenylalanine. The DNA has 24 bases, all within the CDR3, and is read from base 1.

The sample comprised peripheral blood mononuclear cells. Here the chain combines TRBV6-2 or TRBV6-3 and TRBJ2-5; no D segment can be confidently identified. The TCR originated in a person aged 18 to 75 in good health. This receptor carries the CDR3 CASSFKETQYF. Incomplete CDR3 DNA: TGTGCCAGCAGTTTCAAAGAGACC.